This T cell receptor (beta chain) was obtained from a study of T cell repertoires in cytomegalovirus infection. TCRdb called the reads again in MiXCR, with one record for every CDR3 protein. Of hundreds of thousands of distinct CDR3 sequences in the sample, less than 35% were seen once. Of note for this clonotype: Antigen specificity is unknown.

V gave up 6 bases and J gave up 3 bases, with 8 bases separating them. The CDR3 is 12 amino acids. Germline CDR1 reads LNHDA; CDR2 reads SQIVND (reference sequence). The chain employs TRBV19 and TRBJ1-1; D remains ambiguous. The receptor was derived from a human donor in good health (CMV status not recorded). Some clones in this sample may be carry-over from other donors' samples. Sequenced here: cultured CD8+ T cells from PBMCs, sampled from culture after CMV antigen stimulation. The CDR3 sequence is CASRQADTEAFF. The CDR3, as DNA: TGTGCCAGTAGGCAGGCCGACACTGAAGCTTTCTTT.